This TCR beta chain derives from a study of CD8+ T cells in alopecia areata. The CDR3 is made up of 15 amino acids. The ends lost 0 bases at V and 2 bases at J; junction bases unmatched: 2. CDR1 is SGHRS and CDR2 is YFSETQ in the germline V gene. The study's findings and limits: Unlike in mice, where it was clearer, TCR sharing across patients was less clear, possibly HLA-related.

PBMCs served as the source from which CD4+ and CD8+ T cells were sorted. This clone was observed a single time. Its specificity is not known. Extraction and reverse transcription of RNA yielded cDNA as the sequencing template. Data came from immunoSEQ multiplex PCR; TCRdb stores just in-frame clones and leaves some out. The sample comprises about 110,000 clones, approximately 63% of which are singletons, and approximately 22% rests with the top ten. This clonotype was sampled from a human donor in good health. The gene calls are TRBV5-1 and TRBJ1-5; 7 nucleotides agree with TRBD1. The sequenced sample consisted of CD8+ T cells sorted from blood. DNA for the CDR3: TGCGCCAGCAGCTTGGGGCAGGGGGGCAATCAGCCCCAGCATTTT. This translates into CASSLGQGGNQPQHF.